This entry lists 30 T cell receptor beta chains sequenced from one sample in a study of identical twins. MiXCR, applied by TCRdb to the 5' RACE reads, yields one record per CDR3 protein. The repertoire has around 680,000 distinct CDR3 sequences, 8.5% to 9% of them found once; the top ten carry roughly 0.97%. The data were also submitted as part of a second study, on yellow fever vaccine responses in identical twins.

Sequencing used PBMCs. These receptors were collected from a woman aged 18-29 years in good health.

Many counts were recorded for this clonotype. CDR3 residues: CASSLARIQETQYF. CDR3 in DNA: TGTGCCAGCAGCTTAGCCCGGATCCAAGAGACCCAGTACTTC. The V call is TRBV7-9, the J call TRBJ2-5; D call uncertain. CDR1 SEHNR and CDR2 FQNEAQ come from the germline V gene (reference sequence). This CDR3 contains 14 residues. V lost 0 bases to trimming and J lost 1 base, with 6 bases between them.

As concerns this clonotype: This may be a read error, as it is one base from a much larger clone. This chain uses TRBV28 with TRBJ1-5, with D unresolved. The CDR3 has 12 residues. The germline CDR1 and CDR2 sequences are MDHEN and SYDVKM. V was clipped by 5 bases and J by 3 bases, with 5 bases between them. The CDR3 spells CASSEYNQPQHF. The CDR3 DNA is TGTGCCAGCAGTGAGTACAATCAGCCCCAGCATTTT.

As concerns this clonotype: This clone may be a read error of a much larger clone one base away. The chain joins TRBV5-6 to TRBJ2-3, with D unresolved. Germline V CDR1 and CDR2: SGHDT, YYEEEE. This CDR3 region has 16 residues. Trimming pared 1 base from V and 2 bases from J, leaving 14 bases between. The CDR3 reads CASSLFVAGLTDTQYF. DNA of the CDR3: TGTGCCAGCAGCTTGTTCGTAGCCGGGCTCACAGATACGCAGTATTTT.

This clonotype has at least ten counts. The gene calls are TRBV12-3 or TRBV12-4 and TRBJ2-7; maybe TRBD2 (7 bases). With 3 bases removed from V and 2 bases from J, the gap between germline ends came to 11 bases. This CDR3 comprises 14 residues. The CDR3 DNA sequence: TGTGCCAGCAGTTTCAAGGGGGGGGCCTACGAGCAGTACTTC. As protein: CASSFKGGAYEQYF.

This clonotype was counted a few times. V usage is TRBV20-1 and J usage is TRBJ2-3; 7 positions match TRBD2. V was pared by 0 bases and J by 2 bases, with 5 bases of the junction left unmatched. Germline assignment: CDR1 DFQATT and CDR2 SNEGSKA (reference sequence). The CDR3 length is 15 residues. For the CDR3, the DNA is TGCAGTGCTAGAGATCCAGCGGGGTTCACAGATACGCAGTATTTT. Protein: CSARDPAGFTDTQYF.

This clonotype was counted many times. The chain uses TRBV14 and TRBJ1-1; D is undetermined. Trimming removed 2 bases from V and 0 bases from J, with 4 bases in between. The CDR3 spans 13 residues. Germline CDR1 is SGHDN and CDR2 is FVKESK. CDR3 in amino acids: CASSQTMNTEAFF. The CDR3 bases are TGTGCCAGCAGCCAAACAATGAACACTGAAGCTTTCTTT.

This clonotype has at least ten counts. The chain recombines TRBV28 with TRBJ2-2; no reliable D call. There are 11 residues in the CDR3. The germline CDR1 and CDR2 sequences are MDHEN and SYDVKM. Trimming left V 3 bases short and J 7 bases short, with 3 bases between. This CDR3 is CASSLIGELFF. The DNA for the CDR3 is TGTGCCAGCAGTTTGATCGGGGAGCTGTTTTTT.

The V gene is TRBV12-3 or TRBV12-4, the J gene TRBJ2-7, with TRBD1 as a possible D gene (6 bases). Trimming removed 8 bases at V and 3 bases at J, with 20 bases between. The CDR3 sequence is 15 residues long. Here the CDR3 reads CASLEDGGSLYEQYF. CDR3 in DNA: TGTGCCAGCTTAGAGGATGGGGGCAGTCTCTACGAGCAGTACTTC.

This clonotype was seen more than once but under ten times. CDR3 coding DNA: TGTGCCATCAGCGCAGGACAAGTCCAAGAGACCCAGTACTTC. It codes for CAISAGQVQETQYF. This chain uses TRBV10-3 with TRBJ2-5; D might be TRBD1 (5 bases). The CDR3 runs to 14 residues. V shed 6 bases and J shed 1 base, with 12 bases lying between them. Per germline, CDR1 ENHRY and CDR2 SYGVKD.

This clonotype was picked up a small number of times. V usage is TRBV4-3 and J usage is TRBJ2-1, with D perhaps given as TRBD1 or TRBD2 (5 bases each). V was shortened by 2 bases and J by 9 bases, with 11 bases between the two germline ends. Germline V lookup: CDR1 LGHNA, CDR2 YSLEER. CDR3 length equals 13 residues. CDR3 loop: CASSQWTGAEQFF. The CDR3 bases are TGCGCCAGCAGCCAATGGACTGGGGCTGAGCAGTTCTTC.

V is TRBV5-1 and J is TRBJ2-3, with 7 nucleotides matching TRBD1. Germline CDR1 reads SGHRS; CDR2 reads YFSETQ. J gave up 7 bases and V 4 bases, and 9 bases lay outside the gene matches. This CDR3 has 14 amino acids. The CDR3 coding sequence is TGCGCCAGCAGCACCGACAGGGTAGGGAATACGCAGTATTTT. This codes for CASSTDRVGNTQYF.

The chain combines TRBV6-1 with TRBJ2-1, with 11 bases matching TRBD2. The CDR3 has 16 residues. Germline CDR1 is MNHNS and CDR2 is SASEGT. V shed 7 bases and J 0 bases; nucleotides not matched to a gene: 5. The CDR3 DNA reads TGTGCCAGCACTATGCTAGCGGGGGGCTCCTACAATGAGCAGTTCTTC. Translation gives CASTMLAGGSYNEQFF.

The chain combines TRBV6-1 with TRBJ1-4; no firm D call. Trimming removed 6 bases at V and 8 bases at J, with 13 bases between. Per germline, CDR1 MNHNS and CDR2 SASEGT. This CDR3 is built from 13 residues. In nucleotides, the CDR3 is TGTGCCAGCAGCGCCACGGGAGGGGAAAAACTGTTTTTT. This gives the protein CASSATGGEKLFF.

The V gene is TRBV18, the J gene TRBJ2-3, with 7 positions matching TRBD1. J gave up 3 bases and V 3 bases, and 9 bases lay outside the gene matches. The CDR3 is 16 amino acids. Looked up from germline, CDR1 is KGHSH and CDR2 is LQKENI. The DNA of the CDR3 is TGTGCCAGCTCACCTTTGGAACAGGGGCTTACAGATACGCAGTATTTT. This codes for CASSPLEQGLTDTQYF.

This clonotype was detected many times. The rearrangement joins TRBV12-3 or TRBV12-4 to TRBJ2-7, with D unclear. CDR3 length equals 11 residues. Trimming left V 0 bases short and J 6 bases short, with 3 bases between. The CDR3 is CASSLAVEQYF. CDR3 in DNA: TGTGCCAGCAGTTTAGCGGTCGAGCAGTACTTC.

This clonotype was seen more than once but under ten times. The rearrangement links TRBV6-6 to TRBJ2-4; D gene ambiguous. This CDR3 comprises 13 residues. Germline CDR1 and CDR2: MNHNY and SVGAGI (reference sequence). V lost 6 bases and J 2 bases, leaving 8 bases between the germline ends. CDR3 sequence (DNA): TGTGCCAGCAGCGCGCCCCCCAAAAACATTCAGTACTTC. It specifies CASSAPPKNIQYF.

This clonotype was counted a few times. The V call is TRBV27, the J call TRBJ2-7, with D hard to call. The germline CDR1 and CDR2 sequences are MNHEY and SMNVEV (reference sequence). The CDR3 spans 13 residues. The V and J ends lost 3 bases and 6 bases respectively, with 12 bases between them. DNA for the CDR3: TGTGCCAGCAGTTTCTCCGCGTCGGGCGAGCAGTACTTC. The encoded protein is CASSFSASGEQYF.

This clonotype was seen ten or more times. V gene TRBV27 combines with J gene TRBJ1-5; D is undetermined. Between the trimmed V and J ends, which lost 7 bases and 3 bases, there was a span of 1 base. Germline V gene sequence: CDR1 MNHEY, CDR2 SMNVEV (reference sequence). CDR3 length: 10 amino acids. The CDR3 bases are TGTGCCAGCAACAATCAGCCCCAGCATTTT. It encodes CASNNQPQHF.

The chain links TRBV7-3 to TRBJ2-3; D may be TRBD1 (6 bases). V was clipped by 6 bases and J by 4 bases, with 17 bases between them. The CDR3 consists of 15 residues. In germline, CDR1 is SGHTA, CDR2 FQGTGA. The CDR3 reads CASRRNRDTPDTQYF. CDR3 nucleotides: TGTGCCAGCAGGAGGAACCGGGACACTCCAGATACGCAGTATTTT.

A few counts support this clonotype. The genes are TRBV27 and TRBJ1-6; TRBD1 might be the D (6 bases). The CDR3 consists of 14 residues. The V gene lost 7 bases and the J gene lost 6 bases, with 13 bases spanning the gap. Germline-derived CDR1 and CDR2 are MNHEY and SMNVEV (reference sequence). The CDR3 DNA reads TGTGCCAGCACTGGGGGCCACCCTAATTCACCCCTCCACTTT. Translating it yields CASTGGHPNSPLHF.

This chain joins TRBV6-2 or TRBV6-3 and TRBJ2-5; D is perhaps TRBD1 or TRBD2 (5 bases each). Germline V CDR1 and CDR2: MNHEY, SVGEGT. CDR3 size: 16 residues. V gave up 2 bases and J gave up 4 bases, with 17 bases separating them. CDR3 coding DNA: TGTGCCAGCAGTTACCTCCCGGGACGCCTGGGAGAGACCCAGTACTTC. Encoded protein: CASSYLPGRLGETQYF.

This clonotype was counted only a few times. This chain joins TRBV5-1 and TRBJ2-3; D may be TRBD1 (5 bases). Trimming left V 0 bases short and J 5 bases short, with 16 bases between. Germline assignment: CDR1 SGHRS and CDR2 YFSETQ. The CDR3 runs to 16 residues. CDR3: CASSLEGQRGGDTQYF. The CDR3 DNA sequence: TGCGCCAGCAGCTTGGAGGGGCAGCGAGGTGGAGATACGCAGTATTTT.

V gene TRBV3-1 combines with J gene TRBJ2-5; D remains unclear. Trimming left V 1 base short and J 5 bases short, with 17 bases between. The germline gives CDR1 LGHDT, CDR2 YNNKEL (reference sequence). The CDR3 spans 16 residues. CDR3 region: CASSQGVGRYGETQYF. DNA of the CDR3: TGTGCCAGCAGCCAAGGGGTTGGCCGTTATGGGGAGACCCAGTACTTC.

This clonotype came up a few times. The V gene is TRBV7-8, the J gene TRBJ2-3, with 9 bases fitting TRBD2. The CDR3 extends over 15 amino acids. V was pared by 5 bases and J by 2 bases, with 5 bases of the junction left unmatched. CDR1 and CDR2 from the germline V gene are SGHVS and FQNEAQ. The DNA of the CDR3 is TGTGCCAGCAGCAATAGCGGGGGTAACACAGATACGCAGTATTTT. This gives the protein CASSNSGGNTDTQYF.

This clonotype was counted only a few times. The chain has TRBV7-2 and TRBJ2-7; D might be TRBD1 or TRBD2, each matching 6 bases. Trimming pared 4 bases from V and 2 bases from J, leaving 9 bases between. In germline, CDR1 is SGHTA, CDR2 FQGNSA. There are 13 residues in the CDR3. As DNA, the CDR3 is TGTGCCAGCAGCTCGGGGGCCCCCTACGAGCAGTACTTC. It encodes CASSSGAPYEQYF.

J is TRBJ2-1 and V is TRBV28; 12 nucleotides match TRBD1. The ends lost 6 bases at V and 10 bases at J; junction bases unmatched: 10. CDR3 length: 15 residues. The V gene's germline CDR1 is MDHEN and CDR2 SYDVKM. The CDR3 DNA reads TGTGCCAGCAGGGCCCGGGACAGGGGGCTAGGAGAGCAGTTCTTC. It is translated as CASRARDRGLGEQFF. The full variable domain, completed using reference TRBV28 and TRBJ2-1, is DVKVTQSSRYLVKRTGEKVFLECVQDMDHENMFWYRQDPGLGLRLIYFSYDVKMKEKGDIPEGYSVSREKKERFSLILESASTNQTSMYLCASRARDRGLGEQFFGPGTRLTVL.

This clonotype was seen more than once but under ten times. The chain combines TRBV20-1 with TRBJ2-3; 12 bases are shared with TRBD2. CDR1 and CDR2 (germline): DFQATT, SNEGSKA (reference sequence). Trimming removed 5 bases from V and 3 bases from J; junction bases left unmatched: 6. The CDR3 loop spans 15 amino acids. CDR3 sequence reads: CSAPFGTSGTDTQYF. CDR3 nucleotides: TGCAGTGCTCCCTTTGGGACTAGCGGGACAGATACGCAGTATTTT.

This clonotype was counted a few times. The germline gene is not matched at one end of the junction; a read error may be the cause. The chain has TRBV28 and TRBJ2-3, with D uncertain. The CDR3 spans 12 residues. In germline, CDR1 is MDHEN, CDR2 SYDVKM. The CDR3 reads CASSSLFMTVEF. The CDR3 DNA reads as TGTGCCAGCAGTTCCCTTTTCATGACGGTGGAATTT.

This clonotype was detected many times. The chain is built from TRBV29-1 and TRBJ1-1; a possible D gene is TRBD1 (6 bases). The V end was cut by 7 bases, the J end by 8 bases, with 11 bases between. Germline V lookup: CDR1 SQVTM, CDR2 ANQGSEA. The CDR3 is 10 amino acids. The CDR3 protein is CSAGTTEAFF. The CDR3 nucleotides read TGCAGCGCCGGGACAACAGAAGCTTTCTTT.

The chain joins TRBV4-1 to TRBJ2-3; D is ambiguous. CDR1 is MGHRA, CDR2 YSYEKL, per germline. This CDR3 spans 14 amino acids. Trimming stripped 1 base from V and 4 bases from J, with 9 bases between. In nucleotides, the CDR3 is TGCGCCAGCAGCCAAGTCCAACGGCCAGATACGCAGTATTTT. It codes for CASSQVQRPDTQYF.